The 17 T cell receptor beta chains listed next were all sequenced from one sample in a study of blood T cell repertoires in COVID-19. Clones were sequenced by immunoSEQ multiplex PCR, and TCRdb holds only the in-frame ones, with some missing. The sample records around 45,000 clones, approximately 83% being singletons. Sequenced material: peripheral blood. The receptors originated from an older man in a cohort sampled during active COVID-19.

This clone was recorded a few times. This chain links TRBV19 with TRBJ2-5; 9 bases match TRBD1. CDR1 LNHDA and CDR2 SQIVND come from the germline V gene (reference sequence). J lost 6 bases, V lost 6 bases, and 5 bases had no gene match. The CDR3 spans 13 residues. CDR3 in DNA: TGTGCCAGTAGATCGACAGGGGGGAAGACCCAGTACTTC. It codes for CASRSTGGKTQYF.

V usage is TRBV28 and J usage is TRBJ2-7, with 8 bases identical to TRBD1. Germline loops: CDR1 MDHEN, CDR2 SYDVKM. This CDR3 region has 14 residues. V lost 7 bases, J lost 0 bases, and 5 bases stayed unmatched. In nucleotides, the CDR3 is TGTGCCAGCATTCGGGACAGGAGCTCCTACGAGCAGTACTTC. It specifies CASIRDRSSYEQYF.

On this clone: One junction end does not reproduce the germline sequence, and a read error may be involved. The chain uses TRBV18 and TRBJ2-4; D is perhaps TRBD2 (5 bases). The CDR3 length is 13 residues. Germline loops: CDR1 KGHSH, CDR2 LQKENI. The CDR3 sequence: CASSPLRGNIQYF. The CDR3 DNA reads as TGTGCCAGCTCCCCACTAAGAGGGAACATTCAGTACTTC.

This chain joins TRBV5-6 and TRBJ1-6; 9 nucleotides align to TRBD1. CDR1 and CDR2 (germline): SGHDT, YYEEEE. This CDR3 comprises 17 residues. Unmatched junction bases numbered 12, after V lost 4 bases and J lost 7 bases. The CDR3 region has the DNA TGTGCCAGCAGCCCTAAACCGGGACAGGGAGGGAATTCACCCCTCCACTTT. The encoded protein is CASSPKPGQGGNSPLHF.

The chain employs TRBV15 and TRBJ2-1; D is perhaps TRBD1 (6 bases). The CDR3 runs to 13 residues. Trimming cost V 3 bases and J 6 bases, with 9 bases left between them. From germline, CDR1 is LNHNV and CDR2 YYDKDF (reference sequence). The CDR3 protein is CATSSDRFNEQFF. DNA of the CDR3: TGTGCCACCAGCAGCGACAGGTTCAATGAGCAGTTCTTC.

The chain carries TRBV15 and TRBJ1-1; weak D call: TRBD1 (6 bases). V was shortened by 0 bases and J by 4 bases, with 15 bases between the two germline ends. CDR3 length: 16 amino acids. Germline loops: CDR1 LNHNV, CDR2 YYDKDF (reference sequence). The CDR3 sequence: CATSRDWPGGGTEAFF. CDR3 sequence (DNA): TGTGCCACCAGCAGAGATTGGCCGGGAGGGGGCACTGAAGCTTTCTTT.

This clone was found once. The chain combines TRBV7-3 with TRBJ2-2; D is unclear. The V gene lost 1 base and the J gene lost 7 bases, with 10 bases spanning the gap. CDR3 length: 14 residues. Germline values: CDR1 SGHTA, CDR2 FQGTGA. In nucleotides, the CDR3 is TGTGCCAGCAGCTTAAGGCCCCGTGTCGGGGAGCTGTTTTTT. The encoded protein is CASSLRPRVGELFF.

This chain joins TRBV7-6 and TRBJ2-1; TRBD2 matches 13 bases. J was trimmed by 0 bases and V by 5 bases; bases with no gene match: 4. Germline CDR1 SGHVS, CDR2 FNYEAQ. CDR3 length: 17 amino acids. CDR3 sequence (DNA): TGTGCCAGCAGCCCGAGGACTAGCGGGAGCTCCTACAATGAGCAGTTCTTC. This gives the protein CASSPRTSGSSYNEQFF.

J is TRBJ2-7 and V is TRBV10-3, with D possibly TRBD1 on 5 matching bases. Germline V gives CDR1 ENHRY, CDR2 SYGVKD. The CDR3 runs to 15 residues. V was clipped by 3 bases and J by 0 bases, with 12 bases between them. The CDR3 region is CAISEKSGHSYEQYF. CDR3 in DNA: TGTGCCATCAGTGAAAAATCAGGGCACTCCTACGAGCAGTACTTC.

This clone appeared a single time. This chain connects TRBV5-4 to TRBJ2-3; unclear D gene. Trimming took off 3 bases at V and 2 bases at J, with 13 bases between the two ends. Germline CDR1 is SGHNT and CDR2 is YYREEE (reference sequence). The CDR3 is 15 residues long. In DNA form, the CDR3 reads TGTGCCAGCAGCTCCTCTACCCATCTCACAGATACGCAGTATTTT. Protein sequence: CASSSSTHLTDTQYF.

The rearrangement joins TRBV28 to TRBJ2-7; weak D call: TRBD1 (6 bases). The CDR3 has 14 amino acids. V lost 3 bases, J lost 6 bases, and 15 bases lay in between. The germline gives CDR1 MDHEN, CDR2 SYDVKM. The CDR3 is CASSFSQGLGEQYF. The CDR3 DNA follows: TGTGCCAGCAGTTTTAGCCAGGGGTTGGGCGAGCAGTACTTC.

V gene TRBV20-1 combines with J gene TRBJ2-3; 9 bases fit TRBD2. CDR3 length: 11 amino acids. Germline assignment: CDR1 DFQATT and CDR2 SNEGSKA (reference sequence). The CDR3 DNA reads TGCAGGAGCGGGGGGATTGATACGCAGTATTTT. Translating gives CRSGGIDTQYF.

V is TRBV5-1 and J is TRBJ1-3, with D possibly being TRBD1 (6 bases). Trimming took 0 bases from V and 2 from J, leaving 6 bases between them. This CDR3 has 14 amino acids. Germline V gene lookup returns CDR1 SGHRS and CDR2 YFSETQ. The CDR3 DNA sequence: TGCGCCAGCAGCTTGGACAGGGCTGGAAACACCATATATTTT. Protein product: CASSLDRAGNTIYF.

The chain uses TRBV4-3 and TRBJ1-6; 8 bases map to TRBD1. J lost 8 bases, V lost 1 base, and 4 bases had no gene match. The germline CDR1 and CDR2 sequences are LGHNA and YSLEER. The CDR3 totals 15 residues. DNA for the CDR3: TGCGCCAGCAGCCAAGCCCCCAGGGGGCATTCACCCCTCCACTTT. Translating it yields CASSQAPRGHSPLHF.

The chain recombines TRBV2 with TRBJ1-2, with D unclear. V was trimmed by 0 bases and J by 4 bases, leaving 9 bases between them. The CDR3 has 14 amino acids. CDR1 SNHLY and CDR2 FYNNEI come from the germline V gene. CDR3 DNA: TGTGCCAGCAGTGAAGCGCGGCCGAGCTATGGCTACACCTTC. It yields the protein CASSEARPSYGYTF.

This chain connects TRBV7-2 to TRBJ2-1; D may be TRBD2 (6 bases). Looked up from germline, CDR1 is SGHTA and CDR2 is FQGNSA. The CDR3 runs to 15 residues. Trimming took off 4 bases at V and 5 bases at J, with 15 bases between the two ends. The CDR3 DNA sequence: TGTGCCAGCAGCTATCGGGCTAGCGAAGACAATGAGCAGTTCTTC. This codes for CASSYRASEDNEQFF.

The chain has TRBV2 and TRBJ2-4; TRBD1 might be the D (5 bases). CDR3 size: 11 residues. Germline lookup yields CDR1 SNHLY and CDR2 FYNNEI. The V gene lost 5 bases and the J gene lost 12 bases, with 11 bases spanning the gap. The CDR3 spells CASSLGVNQYF. In DNA form, the CDR3 reads TGTGCCAGCAGTTTAGGGGTTAATCAGTACTTC.